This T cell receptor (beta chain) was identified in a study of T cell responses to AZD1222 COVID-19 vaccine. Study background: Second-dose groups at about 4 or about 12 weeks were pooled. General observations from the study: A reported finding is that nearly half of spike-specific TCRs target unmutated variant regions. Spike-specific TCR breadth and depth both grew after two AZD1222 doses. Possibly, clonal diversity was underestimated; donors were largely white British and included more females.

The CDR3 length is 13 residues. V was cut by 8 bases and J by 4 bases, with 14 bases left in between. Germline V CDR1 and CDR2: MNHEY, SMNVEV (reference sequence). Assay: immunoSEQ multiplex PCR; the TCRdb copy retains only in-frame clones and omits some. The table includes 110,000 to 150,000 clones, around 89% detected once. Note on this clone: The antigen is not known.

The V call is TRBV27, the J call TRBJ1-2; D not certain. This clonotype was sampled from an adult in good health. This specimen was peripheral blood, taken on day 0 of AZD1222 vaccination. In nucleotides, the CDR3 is TGTGCCAGCCCTCTGACTTGGGGCTATGGCTACACCTTC. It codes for CASPLTWGYGYTF.